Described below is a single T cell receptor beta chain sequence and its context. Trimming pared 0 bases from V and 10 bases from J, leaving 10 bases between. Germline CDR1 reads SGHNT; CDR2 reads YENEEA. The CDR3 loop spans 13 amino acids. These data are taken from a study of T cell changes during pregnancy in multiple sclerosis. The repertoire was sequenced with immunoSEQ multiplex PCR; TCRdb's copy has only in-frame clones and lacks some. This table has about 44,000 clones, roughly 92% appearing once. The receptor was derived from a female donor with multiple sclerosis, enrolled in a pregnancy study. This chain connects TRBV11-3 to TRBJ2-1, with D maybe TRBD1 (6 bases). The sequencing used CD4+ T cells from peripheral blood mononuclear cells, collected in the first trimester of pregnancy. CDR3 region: CASSLEQGEEQFF. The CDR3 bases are TGTGCCAGCAGCTTAGAACAGGGTGAAGAGCAGTTCTTC.